The sequence of this T cell receptor (beta chain) was determined in a study of response to subunit inactivated influenza vaccine. Study conclusions and caveats: With each seasonal influenza vaccination, the authors suggested, few new T cells are recruited.

With regard to this clonotype: The target antigen is unknown.

In germline, CDR1 is SQVTM, CDR2 ANQGSEA. V shed 7 bases and J shed 6 bases, with 19 bases lying between them. CDR3 size: 13 residues. One entry per CDR3 protein, called by TCRdb with MiXCR from the RT-PCR reads. The data hold approximately 730,000 distinct CDR3 sequences, with roughly 13% observed a single time. The clonotype originates from a man aged 50 to 59 who received an inactivated influenza vaccine. Sequencing was performed on PBMCs from blood, taken 14 days before vaccination. The rearrangement uses TRBV29-1 and TRBJ2-7, with D possibly matching TRBD2 (6 bases). Written as DNA, the CDR3 is TGCAGCGCTACAGGACTATCCTGGGCCGAGCAGTACTTC. Protein product: CSATGLSWAEQYF.